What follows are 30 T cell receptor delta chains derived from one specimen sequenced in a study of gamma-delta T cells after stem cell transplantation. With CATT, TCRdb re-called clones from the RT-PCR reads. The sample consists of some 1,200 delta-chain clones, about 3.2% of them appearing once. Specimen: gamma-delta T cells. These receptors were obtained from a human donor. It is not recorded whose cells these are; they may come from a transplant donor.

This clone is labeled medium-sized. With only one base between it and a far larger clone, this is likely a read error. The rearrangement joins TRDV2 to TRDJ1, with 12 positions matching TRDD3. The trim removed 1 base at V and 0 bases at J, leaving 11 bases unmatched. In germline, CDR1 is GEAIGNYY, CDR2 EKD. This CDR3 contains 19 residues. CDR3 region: CACDTLYRTGGYHTDKLIF. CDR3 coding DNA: TGTGCCTGTGACACACTATACCGTACTGGGGGATACCACACCGATAAACTCATCTTT.

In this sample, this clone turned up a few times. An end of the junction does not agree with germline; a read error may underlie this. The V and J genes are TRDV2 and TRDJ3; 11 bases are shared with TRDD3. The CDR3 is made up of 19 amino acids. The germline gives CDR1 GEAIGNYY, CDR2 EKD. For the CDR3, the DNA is TGTGCCCGTGACACCGCTGGGGGATACCCGGACCGGGACACCCGACAGATGTTTTTC. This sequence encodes CARDTAGGYPDRDTRQMFF.

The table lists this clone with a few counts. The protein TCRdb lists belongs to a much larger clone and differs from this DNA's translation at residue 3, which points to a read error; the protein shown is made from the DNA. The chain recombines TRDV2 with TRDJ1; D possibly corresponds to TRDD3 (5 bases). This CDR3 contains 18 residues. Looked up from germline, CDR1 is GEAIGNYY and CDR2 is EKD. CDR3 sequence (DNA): TGTGCCCGTGACACCGTACGTGGATGGGGCTCGGCGGACGATAAACTCATCTTT. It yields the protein CARDTVRGWGSADDKLIF.

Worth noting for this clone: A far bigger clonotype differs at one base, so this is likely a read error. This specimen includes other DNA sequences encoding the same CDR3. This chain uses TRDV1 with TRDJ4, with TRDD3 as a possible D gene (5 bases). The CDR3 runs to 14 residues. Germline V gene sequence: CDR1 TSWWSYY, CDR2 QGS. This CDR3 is CALGELSWVGPLIF. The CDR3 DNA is TGTGCGCTTGGGGAACTAAGCTGGGTCGGACCCCTGATCTTT.

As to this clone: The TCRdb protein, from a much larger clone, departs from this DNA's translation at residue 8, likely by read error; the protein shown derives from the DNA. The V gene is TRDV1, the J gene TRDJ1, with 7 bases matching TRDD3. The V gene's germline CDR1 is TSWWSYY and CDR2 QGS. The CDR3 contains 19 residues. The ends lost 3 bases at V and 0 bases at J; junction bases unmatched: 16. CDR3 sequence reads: CALGEQASQNWGYTDKLIF. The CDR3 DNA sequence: TGTGCTCTTGGGGAGCAAGCCTCCCAAAACTGGGGTTACACCGATAAACTCATCTTT.

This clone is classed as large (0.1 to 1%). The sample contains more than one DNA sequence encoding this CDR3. The CDR3 coding sequence is TGTGCCTGTGACACCCCCGAGGAAGACTGGGACACCCGACAGATGTTTTTC. This sequence encodes CACDTPEEDWDTRQMFF. The V and J genes are TRDV2 and TRDJ3; D is unclear. V was pared by 0 bases and J by 3 bases, with 11 bases between. CDR3 length equals 17 residues. Germline CDR1 reads GEAIGNYY; CDR2 reads EKD.

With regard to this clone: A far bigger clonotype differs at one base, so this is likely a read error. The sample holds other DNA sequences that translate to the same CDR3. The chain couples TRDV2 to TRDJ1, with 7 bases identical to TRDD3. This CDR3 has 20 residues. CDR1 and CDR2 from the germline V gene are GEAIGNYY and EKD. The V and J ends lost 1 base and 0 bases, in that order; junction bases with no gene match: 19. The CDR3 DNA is TGTGCCTGTGACACGCTGGGGGTCTCCAACTATCGTTTTGACACCGATAAACTCATCTTT. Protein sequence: CACDTLGVSNYRFDTDKLIF.

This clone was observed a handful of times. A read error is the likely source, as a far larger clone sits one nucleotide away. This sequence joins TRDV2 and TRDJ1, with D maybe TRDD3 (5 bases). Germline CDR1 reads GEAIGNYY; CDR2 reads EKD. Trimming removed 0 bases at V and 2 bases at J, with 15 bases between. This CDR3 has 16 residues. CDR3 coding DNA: TGTGCCTGTGACACCTTGGATATGCGGGGGACCGATAAACTCATCTTT. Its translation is CACDTLDMRGTDKLIF.

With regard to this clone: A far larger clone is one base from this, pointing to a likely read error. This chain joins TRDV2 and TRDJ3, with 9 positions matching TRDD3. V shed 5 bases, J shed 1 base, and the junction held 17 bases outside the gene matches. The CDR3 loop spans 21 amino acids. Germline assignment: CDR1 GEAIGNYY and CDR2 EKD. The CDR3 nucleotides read TGTGCCTGTGGCCGGCTGCTGGGGGATTCCGGCAGATCCTGGGACACCCGACAGATGTTTTTC. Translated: CACGRLLGDSGRSWDTRQMFF.

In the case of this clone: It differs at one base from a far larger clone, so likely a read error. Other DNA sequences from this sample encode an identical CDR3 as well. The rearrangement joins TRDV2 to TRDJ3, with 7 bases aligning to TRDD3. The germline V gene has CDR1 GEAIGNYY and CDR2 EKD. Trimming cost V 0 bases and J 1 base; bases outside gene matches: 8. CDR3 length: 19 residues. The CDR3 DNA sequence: TGTGCCTGTGACACCGTTTGGGGGAGTCTTTCCTGGGACACCCGACAGATGTTTTTC. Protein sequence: CACDTVWGSLSWDTRQMFF.

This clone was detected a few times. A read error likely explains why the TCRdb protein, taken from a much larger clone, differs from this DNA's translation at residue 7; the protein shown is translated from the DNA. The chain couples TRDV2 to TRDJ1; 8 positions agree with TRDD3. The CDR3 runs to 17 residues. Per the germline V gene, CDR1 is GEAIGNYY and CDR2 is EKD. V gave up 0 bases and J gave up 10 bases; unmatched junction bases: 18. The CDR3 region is CACDTVCGGSPAGLLIF. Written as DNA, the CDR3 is TGTGCCTGTGACACCGTCTGTGGGGGATCGCCCGCGGGGTTACTCATCTTT.

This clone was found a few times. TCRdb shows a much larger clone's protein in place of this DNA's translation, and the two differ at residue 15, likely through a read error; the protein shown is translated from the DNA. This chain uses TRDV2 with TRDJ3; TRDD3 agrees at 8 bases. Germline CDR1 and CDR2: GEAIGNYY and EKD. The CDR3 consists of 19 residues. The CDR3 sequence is CACDTVWGSLSWDTQQMFF. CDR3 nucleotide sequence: TGTGCCTGTGACACCGTCTGGGGGAGTCTTTCCTGGGACACCCAACAGATGTTTTTC.

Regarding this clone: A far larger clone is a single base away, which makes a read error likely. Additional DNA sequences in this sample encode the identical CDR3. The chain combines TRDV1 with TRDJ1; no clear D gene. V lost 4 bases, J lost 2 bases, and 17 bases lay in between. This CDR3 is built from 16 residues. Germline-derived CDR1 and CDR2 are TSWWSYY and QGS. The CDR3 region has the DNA TGTGCTCTTGGGGTCCTTTTCCCCCCCCTTACCGATAAACTCATCTTT. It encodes CALGVLFPPLTDKLIF.

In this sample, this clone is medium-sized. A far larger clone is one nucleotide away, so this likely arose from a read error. In DNA form, the CDR3 reads TGTGCCTGTGACCTACTGGGGGATACGCAGGAGGAAAGGTACGCCGATAAACTCATCTTT. It yields the protein CACDLLGDTQEERYADKLIF. The rearrangement uses TRDV2 and TRDJ1; the match to TRDD3 covers 13 bases. Germline CDR1 reads GEAIGNYY; CDR2 reads EKD. This CDR3 has 20 amino acids. The junction had 18 bases not matched to a gene; V was cut back by 3 bases and J by 3 bases.

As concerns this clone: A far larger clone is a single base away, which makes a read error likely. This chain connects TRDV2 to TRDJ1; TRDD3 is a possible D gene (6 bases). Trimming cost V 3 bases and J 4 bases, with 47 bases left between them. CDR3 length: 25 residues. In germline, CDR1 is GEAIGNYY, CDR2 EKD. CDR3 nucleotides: TGTGCCTGTGACCCCTGGATGGCCCCCTTACGAGATGGGGGCTCCCACACCCATAACATCGATAAACTCATCTTT. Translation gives CACDPWMAPLRDGGSHTHNIDKLIF.

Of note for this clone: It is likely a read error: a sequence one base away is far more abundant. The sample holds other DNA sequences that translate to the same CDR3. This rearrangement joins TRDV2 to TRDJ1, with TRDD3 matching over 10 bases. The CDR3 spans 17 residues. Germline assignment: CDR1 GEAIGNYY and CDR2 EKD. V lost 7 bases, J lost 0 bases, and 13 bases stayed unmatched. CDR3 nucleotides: TGTGCCTGCGACGGGGTACTGGGGGATCCGAACACCGATAAACTCATCTTT. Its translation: CACDGVLGDPNTDKLIF.

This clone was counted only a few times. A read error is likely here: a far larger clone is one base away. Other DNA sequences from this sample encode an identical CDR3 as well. CDR3 in amino acids: CACDTVGDYTDKLIF. DNA for the CDR3: TGCGCCTGTGACACAGTGGGGGATTACACCGATAAACTCATCTTT. The V and J genes are TRDV2 and TRDJ1; TRDD3 matches 8 bases. Germline CDR1 GEAIGNYY, CDR2 EKD. CDR3 length: 15 residues.

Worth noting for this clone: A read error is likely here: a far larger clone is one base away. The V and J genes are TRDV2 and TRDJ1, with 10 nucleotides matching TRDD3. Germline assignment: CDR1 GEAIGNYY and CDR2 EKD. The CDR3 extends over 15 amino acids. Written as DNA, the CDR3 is TGTGCCTATGACAAAATGGGGGATACATCCGATAAACTCATCTTT. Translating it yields CAYDKMGDTSDKLIF.

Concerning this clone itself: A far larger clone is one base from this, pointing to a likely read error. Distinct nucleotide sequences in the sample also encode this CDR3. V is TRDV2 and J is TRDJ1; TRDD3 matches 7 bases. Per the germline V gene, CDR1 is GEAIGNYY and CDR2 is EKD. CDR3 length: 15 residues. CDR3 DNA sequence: TGCGCCTGTGACACCGTGGGGGAGTACACCGATAAACTCATCTTT. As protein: CACDTVGEYTDKLIF.

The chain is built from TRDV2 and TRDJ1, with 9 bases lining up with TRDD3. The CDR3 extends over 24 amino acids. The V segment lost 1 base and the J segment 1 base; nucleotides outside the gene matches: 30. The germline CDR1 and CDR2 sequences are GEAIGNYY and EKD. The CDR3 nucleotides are TGTGCCTGTGACACTCTTTCTTCGAATCACTGGGGGACACCCAACACCCCATCCACCGATAAACTCATCTTT. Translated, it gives CACDTLSSNHWGTPNTPSTDKLIF.

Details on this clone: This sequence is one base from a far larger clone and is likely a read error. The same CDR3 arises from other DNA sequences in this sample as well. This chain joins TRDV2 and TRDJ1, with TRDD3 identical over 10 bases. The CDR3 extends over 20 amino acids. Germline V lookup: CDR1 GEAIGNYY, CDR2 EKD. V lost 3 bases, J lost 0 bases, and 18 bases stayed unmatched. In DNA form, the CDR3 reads TGTGCCTGTGACCCACTGGGGGATTCGGGCGGACAGGATAACACCGATAAACTCATCTTT. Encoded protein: CACDPLGDSGGQDNTDKLIF.

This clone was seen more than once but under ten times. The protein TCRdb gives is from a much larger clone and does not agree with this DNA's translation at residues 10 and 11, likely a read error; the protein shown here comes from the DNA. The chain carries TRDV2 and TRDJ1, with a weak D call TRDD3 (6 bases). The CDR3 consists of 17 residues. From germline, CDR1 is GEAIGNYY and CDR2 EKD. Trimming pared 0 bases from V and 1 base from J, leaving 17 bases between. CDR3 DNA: TGTGCCTGTGACACCGTCGGGGGACCTACGTGCACCGATAAACTCATCTTT. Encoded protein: CACDTVGGPTCTDKLIF.

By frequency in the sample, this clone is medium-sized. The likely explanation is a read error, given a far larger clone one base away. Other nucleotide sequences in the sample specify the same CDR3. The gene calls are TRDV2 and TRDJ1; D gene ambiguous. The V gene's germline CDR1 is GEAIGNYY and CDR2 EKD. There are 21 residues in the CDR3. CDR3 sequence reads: CACDPIPVPRTGRTYTDKLIF. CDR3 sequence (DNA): TGTGCCTGTGACCCCATTCCCGTTCCCAGGACGGGCCGTACGTACACCGATAAACTCATCTTC.

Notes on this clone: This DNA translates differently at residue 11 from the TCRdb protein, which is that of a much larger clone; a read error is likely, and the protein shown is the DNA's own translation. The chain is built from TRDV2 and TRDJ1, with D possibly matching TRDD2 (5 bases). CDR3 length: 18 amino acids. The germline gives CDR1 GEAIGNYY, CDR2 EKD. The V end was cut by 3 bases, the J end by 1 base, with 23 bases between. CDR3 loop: CACDALIPTSPVTDKLIF. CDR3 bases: TGTGCCTGTGACGCCCTAATCCCTACCTCCCCCGTCACCGATAAACTCATCTTT.

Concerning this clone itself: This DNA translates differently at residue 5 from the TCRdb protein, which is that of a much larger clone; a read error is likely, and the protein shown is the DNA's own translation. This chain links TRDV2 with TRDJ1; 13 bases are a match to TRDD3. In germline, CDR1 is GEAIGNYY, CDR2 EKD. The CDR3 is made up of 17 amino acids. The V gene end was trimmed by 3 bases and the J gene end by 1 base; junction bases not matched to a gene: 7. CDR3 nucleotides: TGTGCCTGTGACGTTTTACTGGGGGATACGACCACCGATAAACTCATCTTT. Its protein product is CACDVLLGDTTTDKLIF.

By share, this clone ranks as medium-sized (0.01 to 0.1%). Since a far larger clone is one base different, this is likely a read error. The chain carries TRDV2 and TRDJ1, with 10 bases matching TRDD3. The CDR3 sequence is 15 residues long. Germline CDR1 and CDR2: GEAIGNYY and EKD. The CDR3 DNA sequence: TGTGCCTGTGACACCGTAGGGGGATACGCCGATAAACCCATCTTT. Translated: CACDTVGGYADKPIF.

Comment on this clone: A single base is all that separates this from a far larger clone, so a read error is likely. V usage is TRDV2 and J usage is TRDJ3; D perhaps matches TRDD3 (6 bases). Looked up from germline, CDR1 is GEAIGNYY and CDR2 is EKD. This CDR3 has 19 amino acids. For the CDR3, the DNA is TGTGCCTGTGGCACCATGGGGGGACCTAGCTCCTGGGACACCCGACAGATGTTTTTC. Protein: CACGTMGGPSSWDTRQMFF.

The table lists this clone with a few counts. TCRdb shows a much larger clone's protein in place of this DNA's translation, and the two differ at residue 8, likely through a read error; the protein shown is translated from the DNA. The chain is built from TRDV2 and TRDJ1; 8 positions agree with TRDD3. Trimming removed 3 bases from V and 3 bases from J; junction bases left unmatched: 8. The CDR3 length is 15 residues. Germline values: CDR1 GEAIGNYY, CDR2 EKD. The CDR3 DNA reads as TGTGCCTGTGACGTACTGGGGGGTATCTCCGATAAACTCATCTTT. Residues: CACDVLGGISDKLIF.

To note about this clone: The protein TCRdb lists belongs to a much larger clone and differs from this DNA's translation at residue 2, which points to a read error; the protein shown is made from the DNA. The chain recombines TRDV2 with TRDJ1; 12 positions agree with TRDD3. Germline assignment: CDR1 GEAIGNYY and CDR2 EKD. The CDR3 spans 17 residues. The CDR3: CSCDTVLGDTNTDKLIF. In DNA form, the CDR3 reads TGTTCCTGTGACACCGTACTGGGGGATACTAACACCGATAAACTCATCTTT.

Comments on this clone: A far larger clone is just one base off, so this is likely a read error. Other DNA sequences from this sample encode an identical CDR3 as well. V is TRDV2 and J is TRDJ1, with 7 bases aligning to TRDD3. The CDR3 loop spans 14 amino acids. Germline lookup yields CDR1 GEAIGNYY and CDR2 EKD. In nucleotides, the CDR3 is TGTGCCTGCTCCGAACTGGGGAAAACCGATAAACTCATATTT. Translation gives CACSELGKTDKLIF.